One and the same sample provided the 23 T cell receptor beta chains below, sequenced in a study of regulatory and conventional T cells in RAG deficiency. Conventional CD4+ T cells were sorted from blood as CD25-low CD127-high cells. Measured with immunoSEQ multiplex PCR; TCRdb has only the in-frame clones, and not every one. The table records some 35,000 clones, about three quarters of them present only once. These data were likewise used in another study, on regulatory T cells. From that paper: Amplification used 52 TRBV primers and 13 TRBJ primers.

The sequencing sample was made of CD4+ effector T cells sorted from blood. The receptors derive from a human donor in good health.

This chain joins TRBV7-8 and TRBJ1-1; D not certain. The V gene's germline CDR1 is SGHVS and CDR2 FQNEAQ. The CDR3 has 15 residues. V was cut by 2 bases and J by 0 bases, with 10 bases left in between. In DNA, the CDR3 is TGTGCCAGCAGCTTATTAAACAGCGTGAACACTGAAGCTTTCTTT. It yields the protein CASSLLNSVNTEAFF.

The chain links TRBV18 to TRBJ2-7, with 7 bases that match TRBD1. V was pared by 3 bases and J by 2 bases, with 4 bases of the junction left unmatched. CDR3 length equals 14 residues. Germline V gene data show CDR1 as KGHSH and CDR2 as LQKENI. The CDR3 DNA reads as TGTGCCAGCTCACCCACGGGACAGCCCTACGAGCAGTACTTC. Encoded protein: CASSPTGQPYEQYF.

This clone was detected once. The V gene is TRBV7-2, the J gene TRBJ2-7; tentative D call: TRBD1 (6 bases). V was pared by 1 base and J by 6 bases, with 16 bases between. Germline CDR1 is SGHTA and CDR2 is FQGNSA. The CDR3 runs to 15 residues. CDR3 bases: TGTGCCAGCAGCTTAGGCCCGGACAGCCGCCCCGAGCAGTACTTC. Translated: CASSLGPDSRPEQYF.

The rearrangement joins TRBV28 to TRBJ1-1; D call uncertain. Trimming cost V 7 bases and J 4 bases, with 13 bases left between them. Germline-derived CDR1 and CDR2 are MDHEN and SYDVKM. The CDR3 consists of 13 residues. In DNA, the CDR3 is TGTGCCAGCAACAAACAGAGGTTCACTGAAGCTTTCTTT. As protein: CASNKQRFTEAFF.

This chain connects TRBV9 to TRBJ2-7; either TRBD1 or TRBD2 may supply D (5 bases each). The V end was cut by 0 bases, the J end by 0 bases, with 10 bases between. The CDR3 totals 15 residues. CDR1 and CDR2 (germline): SGDLS, YYNGEE. CDR3 nucleotides: TGTGCCAGCAGCGTAGACGGGGCGACCTCCTACGAGCAGTACTTC. It is translated as CASSVDGATSYEQYF.

The V and J genes are TRBV6-1 and TRBJ1-5; 7 nucleotides line up with TRBD1. Germline CDR1 MNHNS, CDR2 SASEGT. Unmatched junction bases numbered 7, after V lost 5 bases and J lost 3 bases. This CDR3 is built from 15 residues. As DNA, the CDR3 is TGTGCCAGCAGTCCCATGACAGGGAACAATCAGCCCCAGCATTTT. Its translation is CASSPMTGNNQPQHF.

V usage is TRBV29-1 and J usage is TRBJ2-2; 9 bases match TRBD2. CDR3 length: 14 amino acids. CDR1 and CDR2 from the germline V gene are SQVTM and ANQGSEA. The V and J ends lost 7 bases and 4 bases, in that order; junction bases with no gene match: 7. The CDR3 DNA follows: TGCAGCGCTAGCGTGGGACTAGCCACCGGGGAGCTGTTTTTT. The encoded protein is CSASVGLATGELFF.

This chain uses TRBV7-8 with TRBJ1-1, with D perhaps matching TRBD1 (5 bases). Trimming took 3 bases from V and 4 from J, leaving 9 bases between them. The CDR3 extends over 13 amino acids. Per the germline V gene, CDR1 is SGHVS and CDR2 is FQNEAQ. The DNA for the CDR3 is TGTGCCAGCAGCTTCGGCAGGGCCACTGAAGCTTTCTTT. It codes for CASSFGRATEAFF.

This clone turned up a few times. The gene calls are TRBV6-5 and TRBJ1-5, with unresolved D. Trimming took off 0 bases at V and 1 base at J, with 10 bases between the two ends. Germline CDR1 MNHEY, CDR2 SVGAGI. The CDR3 covers 16 residues. The CDR3 DNA is TGTGCCAGCAGTTACTCGAAACAACCGAGCAATCAGCCCCAGCATTTT. Translating gives CASSYSKQPSNQPQHF.

The chain is built from TRBV9 and TRBJ2-3, with D tentatively TRBD2 (6 bases). The CDR3 sequence is 14 residues long. The V and J ends lost 3 bases and 6 bases respectively, with 14 bases between them. Germline V gene sequence: CDR1 SGDLS, CDR2 YYNGEE. The CDR3 protein is CASSAGTPGDTQYF. The CDR3, as DNA: TGTGCCAGCAGCGCCGGGACTCCCGGGGATACGCAGTATTTT.

The rearrangement uses TRBV2 and TRBJ1-6; a possible D gene is TRBD1 (6 bases). The germline V gene encodes CDR1 SNHLY and CDR2 FYNNEI. The CDR3 extends over 16 amino acids. V lost 2 bases to trimming and J lost 9 bases, with 17 bases between them. The CDR3 sequence is CASSEFGTTNGSPLHF. The CDR3 DNA is TGTGCCAGCAGTGAATTCGGGACAACTAATGGTTCACCCCTCCACTTT.

The V gene is TRBV18, the J gene TRBJ1-6; D is possibly TRBD1 (5 bases). The length of the CDR3 is 16 residues. The germline V gene encodes CDR1 KGHSH and CDR2 LQKENI. Trimming took 3 bases from V and 6 from J, leaving 15 bases between them. The CDR3 sequence: CASSPGEQALNSPLHF. For the CDR3, the DNA is TGTGCCAGCTCACCTGGAGAACAGGCACTTAATTCACCCCTCCACTTT.

The V gene is TRBV6-1, the J gene TRBJ1-5, with D unresolved. V lost 2 bases and J lost 7, with 9 bases in between. CDR1 and CDR2 (germline): MNHNS, SASEGT. This CDR3 contains 13 residues. The CDR3 loop reads CASSERSRQPQHF. As DNA, the CDR3 is TGTGCCAGCAGTGAACGGAGCCGGCAGCCCCAGCATTTT.

The rearrangement links TRBV5-1 to TRBJ1-1; D gene ambiguous. V was trimmed by 5 bases and J by 0 bases, leaving 14 bases between them. Germline V lookup: CDR1 SGHRS, CDR2 YFSETQ. The CDR3 has 15 residues. The CDR3 spells CASRALSYLNTEAFF. In DNA form, the CDR3 reads TGCGCCAGCAGGGCCCTTTCCTACCTGAACACTGAAGCTTTCTTT.

The chain employs TRBV30 and TRBJ1-3, with D maybe TRBD1 (5 bases). The CDR3 spans 14 residues. Trimming removed 2 bases at V and 9 bases at J, with 17 bases between. CDR1 is GTSNPN, CDR2 SVGIG, per germline (reference sequence). CDR3 nucleotide sequence: TGTGCCTGGAGTCTCGGGGACGGAGTCAGCACCATATATTTT. Translation: CAWSLGDGVSTIYF. The variable domain in full, with the rest retrieved from reference TRBV30 and TRBJ1-3, is SQTIHQWPATLVQPVGSPLSLECTVEGTSNPNLYWYRQAAGRGLQLLFYSVGIGQISSEVPQNLSASRPQDRQFILSSKKLLLSDSGFYLCAWSLGDGVSTIYFGEGSWLTVV.

The genes are TRBV18 and TRBJ2-3, with 9 bases matching TRBD1. The V and J ends lost 1 base and 5 bases, in that order; junction bases with no gene match: 1. This CDR3 region has 14 residues. Germline loops: CDR1 KGHSH, CDR2 LQKENI. CDR3 nucleotide sequence: TGTGCCAGCTCACCACGACAGGGGGTAGATACGCAGTATTTT. Protein: CASSPRQGVDTQYF.

V gene TRBV2 combines with J gene TRBJ2-7; the match to TRBD1 covers 7 bases. The trim removed 6 bases at V and 6 bases at J, leaving 8 bases unmatched. The CDR3 contains 13 residues. From germline, CDR1 is SNHLY and CDR2 FYNNEI. The CDR3 DNA sequence: TGTGCCAGCAGGCGGAGACAGGGCGTCGAGCAGTACTTC. Its translation: CASRRRQGVEQYF.

The chain employs TRBV5-6 and TRBJ2-7; TRBD1 aligns across 10 bases. Germline V lookup: CDR1 SGHDT, CDR2 YYEEEE. The CDR3 consists of 16 residues. V lost 3 bases, J lost 2 bases, and 8 bases stayed unmatched. The CDR3 DNA reads as TGTGCCAGCAGCTCCCTCCGGGACAGGGGAACCTACGAGCAGTACTTC. Its translation is CASSSLRDRGTYEQYF.

The chain couples TRBV10-3 to TRBJ2-2; D tentatively reads TRBD1 or TRBD2 (5 bases each). The CDR3 covers 15 residues. CDR1 ENHRY and CDR2 SYGVKD come from the germline V gene. V was cut by 4 bases and J by 4 bases, with 13 bases left in between. The CDR3 region has the DNA TGTGCCATCAGTGTCGGGACCCAGGGCACCGGGGAGCTGTTTTTT. It yields the protein CAISVGTQGTGELFF.

V is TRBV2 and J is TRBJ2-5, with TRBD2 identical over 7 bases. Trimming cost V 8 bases and J 2 bases; bases outside gene matches: 14. Germline V lookup: CDR1 SNHLY, CDR2 FYNNEI. The CDR3 consists of 16 residues. The CDR3 nucleotides read TGTGCCAGCGCTCCGGGAGGTGGCGGGGGACAAGAGACCCAGTACTTC. This sequence encodes CASAPGGGGGQETQYF.

The sample holds one count of this clone. CDR3 DNA sequence: TGCGCCAGCAGCTCCGGAGGGCCCGACGAGCAGTACTTC. Encoded protein: CASSSGGPDEQYF. The chain recombines TRBV5-1 with TRBJ2-7; a possible D gene is TRBD2 (6 bases). Trimming took off 3 bases at V and 5 bases at J, with 12 bases between the two ends. Germline V gene data show CDR1 as SGHRS and CDR2 as YFSETQ. This CDR3 spans 13 amino acids.

V and J are TRBV5-1 and TRBJ2-5; D possibly uses TRBD1 or TRBD2 (5 bases each). Germline V gene lookup returns CDR1 SGHRS and CDR2 YFSETQ. There are 11 residues in the CDR3. The V and J ends lost 4 bases and 13 bases respectively, with 14 bases between them. Here the CDR3 reads CASSVLGERYF. In DNA, the CDR3 is TGCGCCAGCAGCGTTCTAGGGGAGAGGTACTTC.

V gene TRBV5-1 combines with J gene TRBJ1-2; no clear D. The CDR3 extends over 15 amino acids. V was clipped by 0 bases and J by 7 bases, with 16 bases between them. CDR1 is SGHRS, CDR2 YFSETQ, per germline. CDR3 sequence (DNA): TGCGCCAGCAGCTTGGAATCGTCCCCAGTCCGTGGCTACACCTTC. Protein sequence: CASSLESSPVRGYTF. Complete variable domain (other parts from reference TRBV5-1 and TRBJ1-2): KAGVTQTPRYLIKTRGQQVTLSCSPISGHRSVSWYQQTPGQGLQFLFEYFSETQRNKGNFPGRFSGRQFSNSRSEMNVSTLELGDSALYLCASSLESSPVRGYTFGSGTRLTVV.